Listed here are 5 T cell receptor beta chains from one sample, sequenced in a study of T cell responses to AZD1222 COVID-19 vaccine. Sequencing used immunoSEQ multiplex PCR; TCRdb keeps in-frame clones, though not all of them. The sample contains some 100,000 clones, approximately 90% of which appear only once. The sequenced sample was peripheral blood, obtained on day 0 of AZD1222 vaccination. The receptors were gathered from an adult in good health.

The chain is built from TRBV5-1 and TRBJ2-7; 10 bases match TRBD1. CDR1 and CDR2 from the germline V gene are SGHRS and YFSETQ. This CDR3 is built from 16 residues. V lost 0 bases and J lost 5; bases outside the gene matches: 8. Here the CDR3 reads CASSLGGQGFRDEQYF. CDR3 sequence (DNA): TGCGCCAGCAGCTTGGGGGGACAGGGGTTTCGCGACGAGCAGTACTTC.

The chain uses TRBV19 and TRBJ1-6, with D possibly matching TRBD1 (5 bases). The V gene's germline CDR1 is LNHDA and CDR2 SQIVND (reference sequence). Deletions cut 1 base from V and 10 bases from J, with 17 bases between. The CDR3 covers 16 residues. The DNA of the CDR3 is TGTGCCAGTAGTATAGCAGGGACGGCAATTCGCTCACCCCTCCACTTT. It is translated as CASSIAGTAIRSPLHF.

The rearrangement links TRBV5-1 to TRBJ2-5, with D maybe TRBD2 (6 bases). The CDR3 is 15 residues long. The V gene lost 0 bases and the J gene lost 5 bases, with 14 bases spanning the gap. The germline gives CDR1 SGHRS, CDR2 YFSETQ. The CDR3 loop reads CASSLERLGQETQYF. DNA of the CDR3: TGCGCCAGCAGCTTGGAGAGACTAGGTCAGGAGACCCAGTACTTC.

This chain links TRBV3-1 (or the pseudogene TRBV3-2) with TRBJ2-5; 9 nucleotides match TRBD1. V dropped 2 bases and J dropped 4; count of bases not matched to a gene: 5. Germline V gives CDR1 LGHDT, CDR2 YNNKEL (reference sequence). The CDR3 runs 15 residues. CDR3 in DNA: TGTGCCAGCAGCCAAAGGGACAGGGCGGGAGAGACCCAGTACTTC. Encoded protein: CASSQRDRAGETQYF.

V and J are TRBV18 and TRBJ1-2, with D tentatively TRBD1 (6 bases). V dropped 3 bases and J dropped 2 bases, with 13 bases sitting between them. Per the germline V gene, CDR1 is KGHSH and CDR2 is LQKENI. The CDR3 runs to 15 residues. CDR3 nucleotide sequence: TGTGCCAGCTCACCCGAGCCGGGGGGCAACTATGGCTACACCTTC. Translated, it gives CASSPEPGGNYGYTF.